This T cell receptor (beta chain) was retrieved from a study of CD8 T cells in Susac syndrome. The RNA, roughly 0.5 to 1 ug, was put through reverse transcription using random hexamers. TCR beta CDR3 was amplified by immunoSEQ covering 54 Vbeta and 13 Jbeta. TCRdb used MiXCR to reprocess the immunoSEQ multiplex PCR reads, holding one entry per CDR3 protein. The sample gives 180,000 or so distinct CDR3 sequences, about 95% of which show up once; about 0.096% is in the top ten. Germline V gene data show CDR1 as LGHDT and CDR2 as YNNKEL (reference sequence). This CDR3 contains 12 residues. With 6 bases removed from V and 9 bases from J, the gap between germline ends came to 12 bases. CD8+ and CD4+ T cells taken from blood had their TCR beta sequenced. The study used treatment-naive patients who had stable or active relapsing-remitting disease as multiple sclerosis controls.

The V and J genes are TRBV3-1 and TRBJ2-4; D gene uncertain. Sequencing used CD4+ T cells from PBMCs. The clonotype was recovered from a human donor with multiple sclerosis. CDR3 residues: CASRGLKGIQYF. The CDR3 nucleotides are TGTGCCAGCAGAGGGCTAAAGGGCATTCAGTACTTC.